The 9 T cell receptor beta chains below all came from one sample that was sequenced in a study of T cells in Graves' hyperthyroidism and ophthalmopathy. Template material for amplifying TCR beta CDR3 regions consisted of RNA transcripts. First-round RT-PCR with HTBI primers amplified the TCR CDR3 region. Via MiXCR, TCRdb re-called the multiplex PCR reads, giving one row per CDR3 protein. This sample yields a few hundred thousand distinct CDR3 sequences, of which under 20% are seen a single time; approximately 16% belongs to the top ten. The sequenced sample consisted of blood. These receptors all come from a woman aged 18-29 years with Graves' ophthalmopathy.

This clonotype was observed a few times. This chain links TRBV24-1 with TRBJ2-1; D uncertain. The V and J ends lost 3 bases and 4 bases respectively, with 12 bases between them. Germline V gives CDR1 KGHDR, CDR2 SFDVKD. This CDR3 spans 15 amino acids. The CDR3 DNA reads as TGTGCCACCAGTGATGAGAGCCGCGATTACAATGAGCAGTTCTTC. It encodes CATSDESRDYNEQFF.

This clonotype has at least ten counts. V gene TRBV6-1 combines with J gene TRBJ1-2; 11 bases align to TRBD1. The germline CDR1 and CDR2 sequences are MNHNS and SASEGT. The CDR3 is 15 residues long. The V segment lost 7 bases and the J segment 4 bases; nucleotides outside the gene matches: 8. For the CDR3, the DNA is TGTGCCAGCAAGGCGGGACAGGGGGATTTCTATGGCTACACCTTC. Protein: CASKAGQGDFYGYTF.

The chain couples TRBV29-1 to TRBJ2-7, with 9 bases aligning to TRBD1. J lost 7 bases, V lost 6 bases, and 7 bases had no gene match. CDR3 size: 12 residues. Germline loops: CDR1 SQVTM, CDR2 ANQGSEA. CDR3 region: CSVGTGPDEQYF. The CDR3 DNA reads TGCAGCGTAGGGACAGGGCCTGATGAGCAGTACTTC.

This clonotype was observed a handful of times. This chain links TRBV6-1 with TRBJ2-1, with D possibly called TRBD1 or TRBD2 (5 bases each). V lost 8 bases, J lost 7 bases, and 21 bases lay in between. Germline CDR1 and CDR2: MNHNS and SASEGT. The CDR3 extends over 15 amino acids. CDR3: CASPTAGTGLNEQFF. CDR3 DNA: TGTGCCAGCCCCACAGCAGGGACGGGCTTGAATGAGCAGTTCTTC.

The CDR3 loop is CASSSGGYRKQETQYF. CDR3 sequence (DNA): TGTGCCAGCAGCTCGGGAGGCTATCGGAAGCAAGAGACCCAGTACTTC. This chain uses TRBV5-5 with TRBJ2-5; 7 nucleotides align to TRBD2. J lost 2 bases, V lost 3 bases, and 10 bases had no gene match. CDR3 size: 16 residues. CDR1 and CDR2 from the germline V gene are SGHKS and YYEKEE (reference sequence).

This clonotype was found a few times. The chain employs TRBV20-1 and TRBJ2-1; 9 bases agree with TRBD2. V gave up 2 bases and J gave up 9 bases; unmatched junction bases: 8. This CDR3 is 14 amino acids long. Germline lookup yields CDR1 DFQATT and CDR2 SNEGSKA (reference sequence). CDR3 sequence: CSARWASGEIEQFF. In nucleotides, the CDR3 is TGCAGTGCTAGATGGGCTAGCGGGGAGATTGAGCAGTTCTTC.

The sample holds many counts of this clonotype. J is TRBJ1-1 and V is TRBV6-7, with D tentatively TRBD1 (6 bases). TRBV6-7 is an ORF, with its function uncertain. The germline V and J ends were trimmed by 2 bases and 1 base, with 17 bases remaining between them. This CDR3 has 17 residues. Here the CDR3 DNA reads TGTGCCAGCAGTTACCGATCAATGGGACACCAGAACACTGAAGCTTTCTTT. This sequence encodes CASSYRSMGHQNTEAFF.

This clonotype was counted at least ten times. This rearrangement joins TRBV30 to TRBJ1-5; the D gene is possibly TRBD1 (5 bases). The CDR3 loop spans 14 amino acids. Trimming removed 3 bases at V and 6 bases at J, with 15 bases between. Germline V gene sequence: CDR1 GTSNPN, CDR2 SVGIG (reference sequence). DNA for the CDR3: TGTGCCTGGAGGGCCGGGGGAGGGAGTCAGCCCCAGCATTTT. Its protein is CAWRAGGGSQPQHF. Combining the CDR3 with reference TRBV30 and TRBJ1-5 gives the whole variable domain SQTIHQWPATLVQPVGSPLSLECTVEGTSNPNLYWYRQAAGRGLQLLFYSVGIGQISSEVPQNLSASRPQDRQFILSSKKLLLSDSGFYLCAWRAGGGSQPQHFGDGTRLSIL.

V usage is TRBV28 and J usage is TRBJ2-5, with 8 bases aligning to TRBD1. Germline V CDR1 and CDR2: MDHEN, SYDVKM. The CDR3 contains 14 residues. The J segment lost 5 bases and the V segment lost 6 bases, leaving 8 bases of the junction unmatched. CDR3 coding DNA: TGTGCCAGCAGACCGCAGGGGGCGGGGGAGACCCAGTACTTC. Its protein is CASRPQGAGETQYF.